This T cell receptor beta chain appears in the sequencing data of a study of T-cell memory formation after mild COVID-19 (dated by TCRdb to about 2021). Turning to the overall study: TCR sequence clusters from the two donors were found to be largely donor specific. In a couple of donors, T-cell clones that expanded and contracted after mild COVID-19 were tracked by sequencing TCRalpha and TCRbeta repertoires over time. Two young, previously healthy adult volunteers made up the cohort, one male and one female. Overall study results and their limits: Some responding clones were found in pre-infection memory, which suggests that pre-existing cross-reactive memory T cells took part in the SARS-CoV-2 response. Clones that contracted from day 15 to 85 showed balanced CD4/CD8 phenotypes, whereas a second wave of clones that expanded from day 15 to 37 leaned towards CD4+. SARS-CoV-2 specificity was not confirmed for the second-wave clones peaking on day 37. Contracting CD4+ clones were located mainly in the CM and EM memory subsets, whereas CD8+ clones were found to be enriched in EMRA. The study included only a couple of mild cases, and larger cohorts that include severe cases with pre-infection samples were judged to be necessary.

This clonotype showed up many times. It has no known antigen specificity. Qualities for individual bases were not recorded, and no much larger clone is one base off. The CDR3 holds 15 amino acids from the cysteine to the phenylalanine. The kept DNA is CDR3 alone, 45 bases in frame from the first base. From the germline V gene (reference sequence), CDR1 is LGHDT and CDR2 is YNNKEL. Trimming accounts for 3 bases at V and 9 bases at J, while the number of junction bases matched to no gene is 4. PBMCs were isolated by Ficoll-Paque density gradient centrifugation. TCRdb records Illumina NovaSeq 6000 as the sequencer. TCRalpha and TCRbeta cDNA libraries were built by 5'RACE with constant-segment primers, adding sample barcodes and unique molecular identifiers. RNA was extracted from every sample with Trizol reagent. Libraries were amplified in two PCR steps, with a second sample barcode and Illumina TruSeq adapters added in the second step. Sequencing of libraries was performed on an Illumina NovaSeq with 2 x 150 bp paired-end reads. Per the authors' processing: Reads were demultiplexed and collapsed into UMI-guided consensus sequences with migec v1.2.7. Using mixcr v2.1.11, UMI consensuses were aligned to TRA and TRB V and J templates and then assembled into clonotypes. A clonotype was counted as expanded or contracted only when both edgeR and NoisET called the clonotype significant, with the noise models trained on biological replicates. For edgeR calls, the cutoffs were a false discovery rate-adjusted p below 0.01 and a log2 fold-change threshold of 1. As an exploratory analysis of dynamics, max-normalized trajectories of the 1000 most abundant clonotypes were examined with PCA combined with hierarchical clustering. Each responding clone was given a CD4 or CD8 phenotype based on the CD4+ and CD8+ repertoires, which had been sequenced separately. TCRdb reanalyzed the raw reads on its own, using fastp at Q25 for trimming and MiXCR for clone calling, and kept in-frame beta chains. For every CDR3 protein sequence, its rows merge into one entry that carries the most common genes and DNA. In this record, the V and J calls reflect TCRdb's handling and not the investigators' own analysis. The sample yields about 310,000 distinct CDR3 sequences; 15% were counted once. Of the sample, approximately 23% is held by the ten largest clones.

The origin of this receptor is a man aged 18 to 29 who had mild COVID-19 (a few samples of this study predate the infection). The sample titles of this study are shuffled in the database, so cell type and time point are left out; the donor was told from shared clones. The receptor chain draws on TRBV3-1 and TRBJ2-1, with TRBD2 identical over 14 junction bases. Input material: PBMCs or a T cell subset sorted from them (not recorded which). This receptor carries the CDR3 CASSQGLAGAPEQFF. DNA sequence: TGTGCCAGCAGCCAGGGACTAGCGGGGGCCCCTGAGCAGTTCTTC.